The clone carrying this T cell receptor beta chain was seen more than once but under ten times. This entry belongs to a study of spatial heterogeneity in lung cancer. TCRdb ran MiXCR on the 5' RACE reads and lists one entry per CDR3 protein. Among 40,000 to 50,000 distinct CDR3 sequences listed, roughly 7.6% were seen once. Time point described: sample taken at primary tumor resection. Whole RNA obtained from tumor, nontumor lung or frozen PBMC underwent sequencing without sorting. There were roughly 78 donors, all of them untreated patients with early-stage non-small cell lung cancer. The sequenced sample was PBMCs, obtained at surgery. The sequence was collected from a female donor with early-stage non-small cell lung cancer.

The CDR3 DNA sequence: TGTGCCAGCAGGACACAAGGGCCCCGGTGGACTGAAGCTTTCTTT. Translating gives CASRTQGPRWTEAFF. This sequence joins TRBV12-3 or TRBV12-4 and TRBJ1-1; no firm D call. The CDR3 is made up of 15 amino acids. Trimming stripped 6 bases from V and 5 bases from J, with 19 bases between.